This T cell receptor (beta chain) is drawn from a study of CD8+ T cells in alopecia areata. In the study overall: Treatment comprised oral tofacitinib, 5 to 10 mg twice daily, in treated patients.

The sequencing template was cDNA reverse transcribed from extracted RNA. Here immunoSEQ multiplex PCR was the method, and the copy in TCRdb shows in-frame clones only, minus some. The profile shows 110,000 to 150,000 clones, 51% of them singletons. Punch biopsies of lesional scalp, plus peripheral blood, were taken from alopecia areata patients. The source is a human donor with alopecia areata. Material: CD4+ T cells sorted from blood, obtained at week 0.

The CDR3 is CASGLQISGANVLTF. CDR3 bases: TGTGCCAGCGGACTACAGATCTCTGGGGCCAACGTCCTGACTTTC. This chain joins TRBV28 and TRBJ2-6; possible D gene TRBD2, 6 bases. This CDR3 comprises 15 residues. V was shortened by 8 bases and J by 0 bases, with 11 bases between the two germline ends. CDR1 MDHEN and CDR2 SYDVKM come from the germline V gene. The whole variable domain, remainder taken from reference TRBV28 and TRBJ2-6, is DVKVTQSSRYLVKRTGEKVFLECVQDMDHENMFWYRQDPGLGLRLIYFSYDVKMKEKGDIPEGYSVSREKKERFSLILESASTNQTSMYLCASGLQISGANVLTFGAGSRLTVL.